This T cell receptor beta chain comes out of a study of blood T cell repertoires in COVID-19 (dated by TCRdb to 2018 to 2021). Looking at the study overall: Collaborator samples came from the United States, Italy and Spain and covered acute and convalescent phases of COVID-19. HLA class I and class II types, where available, came from metadata supplied by the sample provider rather than from assay-based typing. The prospective study material was composed of cDNA or gDNA derived from T cells, B-cell-depleted T cells, or PBMCs. Nearly every sample came with metadata listing a de-identified subject ID, COVID-19 status, age in years and sex. Subjects who had been exposed to COVID-19, were actively infected with it, or had recovered from it provided the deeply sampled blood TCRbeta repertoires that made up the dataset. The repertoires were made available in a free public database intended to serve as a resource for research on the immune response to SARS-CoV-2. Samples were obtained from the ongoing ImmuneRACE study (first 160 participants) and from over 1,000 subjects provided by 6 global collaborators. The study at large found these results: The amount of clinical and demographic metadata varied by source and participant and was provided uncurated.

The immunoSEQ Assay, a bias-controlled multiplex PCR, was used to amplify TCRbeta CDR3 regions from genomic DNA. The authors' pipeline ran thus. The number of nucleated cells in each sample was estimated by amplification of reference gene primers within the assay. Sequence reads were collapsed and filtered to measure the absolute abundance of every unique TCRbeta CDR3 rearrangement. For each sample, productive Simpson clonality was calculated as the square root of Simpson's diversity index over productive rearrangements. TCRdb took this table from immuneACCESS and kept in-frame rearrangements with V and J called. Such tables lack part of the clones; where checked against another copy, unresolved V genes explain under half of the gap, and the rest is unexplained. From that table come the V and J calls and clone size; the DNA was used to work out D and trimming. The sample table lists 430,000 or so clones, approximately 90% of them with a count of one. Jointly, the top ten make up roughly 1.4% of the sample.

Enrolling through a virtual design, the prospective study's participants ranged in age from roughly 18 to 89 years and lived across about two dozen United States geographic areas. In the prospective study, cohorts were assigned on the basis of participant-reported clinical history obtained from a screening survey and a study questionnaire. Exposed participants had been in contact, within 2 weeks of entering the study, with a person who had a PCR-confirmed or clinician-diagnosed case of COVID-19. In the prospective study, whole blood, serum and a nasopharyngeal or oropharyngeal swab were collected from each participant by mobile phlebotomists. Prospective study participants could optionally give additional blood draws and questionnaires over a roughly 2-month period. Before DNA extraction, blood samples from the prospective study were shipped at room temperature or frozen. The CDR3 contains 11 residues, cysteine and phenylalanine counted. The CDR3 DNA has 33 bases and is translated from base 1. Based on the germline V gene (reference sequence), the CDR1 and CDR2 sequences are LNHDA and SQIVND. V sheds 4 bases and J sheds 5 bases, leaving 4 bases between their ends.

Concerning this clone itself: Its cognate antigen has yet to be identified. No clone much larger than this one lies a single base away; base qualities are absent.

The clonotype originates from a woman aged 18 to 35 who had been exposed to COVID-19. The chain was built from TRBV19 and TRBJ2-3; the D gene cannot be resolved reliably. The sample comprised PBMCs or T cells enriched from blood (not recorded which). The CDR3 protein sequence reads: CASSNGDTQYF. The DNA is TGTGCCAGTAGTAACGGAGATACGCAGTATTTT.